The rows below give T cell receptor beta chains drawn from one sample of a study of shared clonotypes between healthy human individuals. The method was immunoSEQ multiplex PCR; TCRdb's version includes in-frame clones alone and lacks a portion of them. The sample includes nearly 1,000,000 clones, around 80% of them seen just once. The sequenced sample consisted of memory CD4+ T cells sorted from blood. The receptors stem from a young man in good health. Both conserved end residues are part of each CDR3. Fields, in order: J gene, D gene, clone size, V gene, CDR3 protein, CDR3 DNA. A D gene is named only where the DNA matches it firmly. Clone size is shown for a subset of rows, as once, few, many or a class of expanded clone.

>TRBJ1-4|-|-|TRBV5-1
CASSLGGGEKLFF
TGCGCCAGCAGCTTGGGTGGCGGGGAAAAACTGTTTTTT
>TRBJ1-1|TRBD1|-|TRBV9
CASSVGSGGRNTEAFF
TGTGCCAGCAGCGTAGGTTCAGGGGGGAGGAACACTGAAGCTTTCTTT
>TRBJ2-5|-|-|TRBV7-9
CASSMDWQETQYF
TGTGCCAGCAGCATGGACTGGCAAGAGACCCAGTACTTC
>TRBJ1-3|TRBD1|-|TRBV19
CASRQGDYFSGNTIYF
TGTGCCAGTAGACAGGGGGACTACTTCTCTGGAAACACCATATATTTT
>TRBJ1-3|-|few|TRBV21-1
CASSKGGPSSSGNTIYF
TGTGCCAGCAGCAAAGGTGGACCCTCGAGCTCTGGAAACACCATATATTTT
>TRBJ2-1|-|-|TRBV28
CASSLGGALTYNEQFF
TGTGCCAGCAGTTTGGGGGGGGCCTTGACCTACAATGAGCAGTTCTTC
>TRBJ2-7|TRBD2|-|TRBV7-9
CASSLLAGEYYEQYF
TGTGCCAGCAGCTTGCTAGCGGGGGAATACTACGAGCAGTACTTC
>TRBJ1-6|-|-|TRBV11-2
CASSSQHNSPLHF
TGTGCCAGCAGCTCACAGCATAATTCACCCCTCCACTTT
>TRBJ1-5|-|-|TRBV7-2
CASSLVGGEVSNQPQHF
TGTGCCAGCAGCCTCGTCGGCGGGGAAGTTAGCAATCAGCCCCAGCATTTT
>TRBJ1-2|TRBD1|-|TRBV5-1
CASSLEGQGHSGYTF
TGCGCCAGCAGCTTGGAGGGACAGGGGCATTCTGGCTACACCTTC
>TRBJ2-7|TRBD1|-|TRBV7-2
CASSFNRGGEQYF
TGTGCCAGCAGCTTCAACAGGGGTGGCGAGCAGTACTTC
>TRBJ2-5|TRBD2|-|TRBV14
CASSQGPHGGETQYF
TGTGCCAGCAGCCAAGGTCCCCACGGGGGGGAGACCCAGTACTTC
>TRBJ2-5|TRBD2|-|TRBV7-2
CASTSTRLAGVETQYF
TGTGCCAGCACCTCGACCCGCCTAGCGGGAGTTGAGACCCAGTACTTC
>TRBJ1-5|-|-|TRBV9
CASSVSGENQPQHF
TGTGCCAGCAGCGTATCGGGGGAAAATCAGCCCCAGCATTTT
>TRBJ2-1|TRBD2|-|TRBV9
CASSVASSGGAHEQFF
TGTGCCAGCAGCGTAGCAAGTAGCGGGGGGGCACATGAGCAGTTCTTC
>TRBJ2-7|-|-|TRBV27
CASSRSSEYEQYF
TGTGCCAGCAGCCGCTCCTCGGAATACGAGCAGTACTTC
>TRBJ2-5|-|-|TRBV29-1
CSVGGGTQETQYF
TGCAGCGTTGGTGGAGGGACCCAAGAGACCCAGTACTTC
>TRBJ2-1|-|-|TRBV5-4
CASSKSGTSYNEQFF
TGTGCCAGCAGCAAATCCGGGACTTCCTACAATGAGCAGTTCTTC
>TRBJ2-2|-|-|TRBV7-2
CASSRKTANTGELFF
TGTGCCAGCAGCCGAAAAACCGCGAACACCGGGGAGCTGTTTTTT
>TRBJ1-3|-|-|TRBV9
CASSAGVSGNTIYF
TGTGCCAGCAGCGCGGGTGTCTCTGGAAACACCATATATTTT
>TRBJ1-6|TRBD1|-|TRBV28
CASSSDRANSPLHF
TGTGCCAGCAGTTCGGACAGGGCCAATTCACCCCTCCACTTT
>TRBJ1-6|TRBD1|once|TRBV25-1
CASSGTDRGYNSPLHF
TGTGCCAGCAGCGGCACGGACAGGGGTTATAATTCACCCCTCCACTTT
>TRBJ2-7|TRBD2|-|TRBV19
CASSMGRTSGIAYEQYF
TGTGCCAGTAGTATGGGACGGACTAGCGGGATTGCATACGAGCAGTACTTC
>TRBJ2-7|-|-|TRBV2
CASGISYEQYF
TGTGCCAGCGGGATTTCCTACGAGCAGTACTTC
>TRBJ2-1|-|-|TRBV7-3
CASSPRGGLGHNEQFF
TGTGCCAGCAGCCCGCGTGGTGGCCTAGGCCACAATGAGCAGTTCTTC
>TRBJ2-1|-|-|TRBV5-4
CASSFNSGEQFF
TGTGCCAGCAGCTTCAATAGCGGTGAGCAGTTCTTC
>TRBJ2-3|-|few|TRBV5-1
CASSSQAYKANTQYF
TGCGCCAGCAGCTCACAAGCCTACAAGGCAAATACGCAGTATTTT
>TRBJ1-5|-|few|TRBV15
CATSRDKPSVGQPQHF
TGTGCCACCAGCAGAGATAAGCCCTCCGTCGGTCAGCCCCAGCATTTT
>TRBJ2-5|-|-|TRBV4-1
CASSQGGGDSRETQYF
TGCGCCAGCAGCCAAGGAGGCGGGGACAGTCGGGAGACCCAGTACTTC
>TRBJ2-7|TRBD2|-|TRBV6-1
CASSGWGLAGGTYEQYF
TGTGCCAGCAGTGGATGGGGACTAGCGGGGGGGACCTACGAGCAGTACTTC
>TRBJ1-1|-|-|TRBV10-3
CAISGNSEAFF
TGTGCCATCAGTGGTAACAGTGAAGCTTTCTTT
>TRBJ2-1|-|-|TRBV27
CASGIRTVSYNEQFF
TGTGCCAGCGGAATCCGGACAGTCTCCTACAATGAGCAGTTCTTC
>TRBJ1-1|TRBD1|few|TRBV7-9
CASSLGDSEAFF
TGTGCCAGCAGCTTAGGGGACAGTGAAGCTTTCTTT
>TRBJ2-1|-|-|TRBV7-9
CASSAEHTGTHNEQFF
TGTGCCAGCAGCGCAGAGCATACCGGGACTCACAATGAGCAGTTCTTC
>TRBJ1-5|-|few|TRBV19
CASSYRGGDQPQHF
TGTGCCAGTAGTTATCGGGGGGGAGATCAGCCCCAGCATTTT
>TRBJ2-1|-|many|TRBV6-6
CASSPDGTLGNEQFF
TGTGCCAGCAGTCCCGACGGGACCCTCGGCAATGAGCAGTTCTTC
>TRBJ2-7|-|-|TRBV7-3
CASSLNGGLSQQYF
TGTGCCAGCAGCTTAAACGGGGGGCTCTCCCAGCAGTACTTC
>TRBJ1-2|-|-|TRBV10-3
CAISVGSGYTF
TGTGCCATCAGTGTTGGTTCTGGCTACACCTTC
>TRBJ1-1|-|few|TRBV19
CASSTGAPSPNTEAFF
TGTGCCAGTAGTACAGGAGCACCTAGTCCGAACACTGAAGCTTTCTTT
>TRBJ2-7|-|few|TRBV6-5
CASRAGSGQYYEQYF
TGTGCCAGCCGAGCCGGCTCTGGACAGTATTACGAGCAGTACTTC
>TRBJ2-1|TRBD2|-|TRBV4-1
CASSQEPTSGRSSYNEQFF
TGCGCCAGCAGCCAAGAACCCACTAGCGGGAGGAGCTCCTACAATGAGCAGTTCTTC
>TRBJ2-3|TRBD1|-|TRBV7-2
CASSTGDRGGRSTQYF
TGTGCCAGCAGTACCGGGGACAGGGGAGGTCGTAGTACGCAGTATTTT
>TRBJ2-5|-|few|TRBV9
CASSVGVSETQYF
TGTGCCAGCAGCGTAGGGGTGTCGGAGACCCAGTACTTC
>TRBJ2-1|TRBD2|-|TRBV7-2
CASSLVGTSHNNEQFF
TGTGCCAGCAGCTTAGTAGGGACTAGCCATAACAATGAGCAGTTCTTC
>TRBJ1-2|-|once|TRBV29-1
CSVEGGTGQPNYGYTF
TGCAGCGTTGAGGGGGGTACAGGACAGCCTAACTATGGCTACACCTTC